The 30 T cell receptor beta chains below were found in one sample sequenced in a study of shared clonotypes between healthy human individuals. Profiled with immunoSEQ multiplex PCR; TCRdb holds only in-frame clones, not every one. The repertoire holds around 1.5 million clones, with 95% to 99% as singletons. Material for sequencing was naive CD4+ T cells sorted from blood. The subset here: CD45RA+ positively selected. The receptors stem from a man aged 25-40 years in good health.

About this clone: Other nucleotide sequences from this sample produce the same CDR3. The chain links TRBV28 to TRBJ1-4; 8 bases are shared with TRBD1. Germline loops: CDR1 MDHEN, CDR2 SYDVKM. There are 15 residues in the CDR3. V shed 4 bases and J 5 bases; nucleotides not matched to a gene: 6. The CDR3 sequence is CASSSTGGPNEKLFF. The DNA of the CDR3 is TGTGCCAGCAGTTCTACAGGGGGACCAAATGAAAAACTGTTTTTT.

The V gene is TRBV9, the J gene TRBJ1-1, with D perhaps matching TRBD1 (5 bases). Germline V gene data show CDR1 as SGDLS and CDR2 as YYNGEE. This CDR3 has 15 amino acids. Trimming removed 3 bases from V and 0 bases from J, with 12 bases in between. The CDR3 DNA sequence: TGTGCCAGCAGCGCCCCGGGACGGCTGAACACTGAAGCTTTCTTT. It yields the protein CASSAPGRLNTEAFF.

The gene calls are TRBV18 and TRBJ2-1; 9 nucleotides agree with TRBD2. V dropped 5 bases and J dropped 12; count of bases not matched to a gene: 8. The CDR3 runs 13 residues. Germline CDR1 KGHSH, CDR2 LQKENI. Here the CDR3 reads CASSTRPAGGQFF. CDR3 DNA sequence: TGTGCCAGCTCAACCCGACCAGCGGGAGGGCAGTTCTTC.

CDR3 protein: CASRLKGLSGNTIYF. In DNA form, the CDR3 reads TGTGCCAGCAGACTAAAGGGTCTCTCTGGAAACACCATATATTTT. The genes are TRBV7-9 and TRBJ1-3; D gene unclear. V was trimmed by 6 bases and J by 0 bases, leaving 12 bases between them. CDR3 length: 15 residues. The V gene's germline CDR1 is SEHNR and CDR2 FQNEAQ (reference sequence). Complete variable domain (other parts from reference TRBV7-9 and TRBJ1-3): DTGVSQNPRHKITKRGQNVTFRCDPISEHNRLYWYRQTLGQGPEFLTYFQNEAQLEKSRLLSDRFSAERPKGSFSTLEIQRTEQGDSAMYLCASRLKGLSGNTIYFGEGSWLTVV.

V and J are TRBV5-1 and TRBJ2-3; TRBD2 aligns across 12 bases. Looked up from germline, CDR1 is SGHRS and CDR2 is YFSETQ. CDR3 length equals 17 residues. Trimming cost V 3 bases and J 4 bases; bases outside gene matches: 9. The DNA for the CDR3 is TGCGCCAGCAGCTCCGACCTCCTAGCGGGAGGGCCAGATACGCAGTATTTT. This sequence encodes CASSSDLLAGGPDTQYF.

The CDR3 bases are TGTGCCAGCAGTTTATTAAGGGACAGGGCAGACGATACGCAGTATTTT. Residues: CASSLLRDRADDTQYF. J is TRBJ2-3 and V is TRBV28; 9 nucleotides match TRBD1. V dropped 1 base and J dropped 6; count of bases not matched to a gene: 8. This CDR3 has 16 residues. CDR1 MDHEN and CDR2 SYDVKM come from the germline V gene.

Comment on this clone: Distinct nucleotide sequences in the sample also encode this CDR3. The J gene is TRBJ1-2, the V gene TRBV2, with 9 bases fitting TRBD1. The CDR3 totals 13 residues. Per germline, CDR1 SNHLY and CDR2 FYNNEI. With V trimmed by 8 bases and J by 4 bases, 5 bases remained unmatched. The CDR3 DNA sequence: TGTGCCAGCTCCGGGACAGGGAGCTATGGCTACACCTTC. Its protein product is CASSGTGSYGYTF.

V is TRBV9 and J is TRBJ1-1; the D gene is possibly TRBD1 (6 bases). CDR3 length equals 16 residues. The ends were cut back, 5 bases at V and 5 bases at J, with 22 bases in the middle. The germline gives CDR1 SGDLS, CDR2 YYNGEE. CDR3 amino acids: CASRPDRGDAHTEAFF. In nucleotides, the CDR3 is TGTGCCAGCAGGCCAGATAGGGGGGACGCACATACTGAAGCTTTCTTT.

This chain uses TRBV5-4 with TRBJ2-7, with a weak D call TRBD1 (5 bases). The CDR3 is made up of 15 amino acids. Between the trimmed V and J ends, which lost 4 bases and 3 bases, there was a span of 17 bases. Germline assignment: CDR1 SGHNT and CDR2 YYREEE (reference sequence). The CDR3 protein is CASSPGPGFGYEQYF. In DNA form, the CDR3 reads TGTGCCAGCAGCCCCGGACCAGGGTTCGGCTACGAGCAGTACTTC. The full variable domain, in which reference TRBV5-4 and TRBJ2-7 provide the parts outside the CDR3, is ETGVTQSPTHLIKTRGQQVTLRCSSQSGHNTVSWYQQALGQGPQFIFQYYREEENGRGNFPPRFSGLQFPNYSSELNVNALELDDSALYLCASSPGPGFGYEQYFGPGTRLTVT.

This clone was detected only once. At the DNA level, this CDR3 is encoded by other sequences in the same sample as well. The chain has TRBV2 and TRBJ1-4; 9 bases match TRBD1. The J segment lost 6 bases and the V segment lost 8 bases, leaving 1 base of the junction unmatched. This CDR3 is built from 12 residues. Germline CDR1 reads SNHLY; CDR2 reads FYNNEI. The CDR3 DNA sequence: TGTGCCAGCCGGGACAGGGATGAAAAACTGTTTTTT. Amino acids: CASRDRDEKLFF.

The chain combines TRBV9 with TRBJ2-3, with 9 positions matching TRBD1. CDR3 length equals 13 residues. The V and J ends lost 4 bases and 5 bases, in that order; junction bases with no gene match: 2. CDR1 is SGDLS, CDR2 YYNGEE, per germline. As DNA, the CDR3 is TGTGCCAGCAGCCCGGGACAGGGAGATACGCAGTATTTT. Protein product: CASSPGQGDTQYF.

This clone was counted once. The sample has other DNA sequences that encode this CDR3 too. The chain recombines TRBV5-1 with TRBJ1-1; D is undetermined. Trimming removed 2 bases from V and 2 bases from J, with 7 bases in between. The V gene's germline CDR1 is SGHRS and CDR2 YFSETQ. The CDR3 length is 13 residues. The CDR3 nucleotides are TGCGCCAGCAGCTTACAAGGAAACACTGAAGCTTTCTTT. It is translated as CASSLQGNTEAFF.

J is TRBJ1-1 and V is TRBV2; D uncertain. Per germline, CDR1 SNHLY and CDR2 FYNNEI. Trimming took off 6 bases at V and 4 bases at J, with 21 bases between the two ends. There are 16 residues in the CDR3. Here the CDR3 DNA reads TGTGCCAGCAGCCCAGTGGCGAATCGGAAACGCACTGAAGCTTTCTTT. Encoded protein: CASSPVANRKRTEAFF.

The rearrangement joins TRBV4-3 to TRBJ1-1; D gene uncertain. V lost 0 bases, J lost 8 bases, and 10 bases lay in between. Germline V gives CDR1 LGHNA, CDR2 YSLEER. The length of the CDR3 is 13 residues. The CDR3 region is CASSQDDLGEAFF. CDR3 nucleotides: TGCGCCAGCAGCCAAGATGATCTAGGGGAAGCTTTCTTT.

The rearrangement joins TRBV18 to TRBJ1-3; 8 bases agree with TRBD1. J gave up 0 bases and V 1 base, and 8 bases lay outside the gene matches. Per germline, CDR1 KGHSH and CDR2 LQKENI. The CDR3 runs to 18 residues. In nucleotides, the CDR3 is TGTGCCAGCTCACCACTGGGGACAGGCGATAGCTCTGGAAACACCATATATTTT. Its protein is CASSPLGTGDSSGNTIYF.

CDR3 sequence reads: CASSPTGALHETQYF. The DNA of the CDR3 is TGTGCCAGCAGCCCGACAGGGGCTCTACATGAGACCCAGTACTTC. The V and J genes are TRBV6-5 and TRBJ2-5, with TRBD1 matching over 8 bases. The CDR3 length is 15 residues. Trimming cost V 6 bases and J 5 bases; bases outside gene matches: 11. Germline-derived CDR1 and CDR2 are MNHEY and SVGAGI.

The chain joins TRBV5-4 to TRBJ2-3, with 7 bases that match TRBD2. There are 15 residues in the CDR3. From germline, CDR1 is SGHNT and CDR2 YYREEE (reference sequence). With V trimmed by 1 base and J by 4 bases, 6 bases remained unmatched. The CDR3 region has the DNA TGTGCCAGCAGCTTGCAGGGCGGGAGCCCAGATACGCAGTATTTT. Its protein is CASSLQGGSPDTQYF.

This chain joins TRBV28 and TRBJ2-1; TRBD1 aligns across 7 bases. Germline trimming cut 5 bases from V and 7 bases from J; bases unmatched to any gene: 8. The CDR3 is made up of 14 amino acids. Per germline, CDR1 MDHEN and CDR2 SYDVKM. This CDR3 reads CASSDDRDRNEQFF. The CDR3 nucleotides read TGTGCCAGCAGTGATGACAGGGATAGAAATGAGCAGTTCTTC.

The chain uses TRBV28 and TRBJ2-2; the match to TRBD2 covers 11 bases. V gave up 6 bases and J gave up 5 bases; unmatched junction bases: 14. The germline CDR1 and CDR2 sequences are MDHEN and SYDVKM. The CDR3 runs 18 residues. CDR3 amino acids: CASRNLLLAGVRTGELFF. CDR3 in DNA: TGTGCCAGCAGAAATTTATTACTAGCGGGAGTTCGGACCGGGGAGCTGTTTTTT. Looking up the rest from reference TRBV28 and TRBJ2-2 gives the full variable domain: DVKVTQSSRYLVKRTGEKVFLECVQDMDHENMFWYRQDPGLGLRLIYFSYDVKMKEKGDIPEGYSVSREKKERFSLILESASTNQTSMYLCASRNLLLAGVRTGELFFGEGSRLTVL.

The genes are TRBV2 and TRBJ1-2; D perhaps matches TRBD1 (6 bases). Trimming took off 6 bases at V and 7 bases at J, with 15 bases between the two ends. The CDR3 loop spans 13 amino acids. Germline lookup yields CDR1 SNHLY and CDR2 FYNNEI. The CDR3 sequence: CASSLTGYSGYTF. CDR3 in DNA: TGTGCCAGCAGCCTAACAGGGTATAGTGGCTACACCTTC. Full variable domain (remainder filled in from reference TRBV2 and TRBJ1-2): EPEVTQTPSHQVTQMGQEVILRCVPISNHLYFYWYRQILGQKVEFLVSFYNNEISEKSEIFDDQFSVERPDGSNFTLKIRSTKLEDSAMYFCASSLTGYSGYTFGSGTRLTVV.

The rearrangement uses TRBV6-6 and TRBJ2-7, with 11 bases matching TRBD1. The V segment lost 7 bases and the J segment 3 bases; nucleotides outside the gene matches: 5. This CDR3 is built from 14 residues. Germline lookup yields CDR1 MNHNY and CDR2 SVGAGI (reference sequence). CDR3: CASIGTGGVYEQYF. CDR3 sequence (DNA): TGTGCCAGCATTGGGACAGGGGGTGTCTACGAGCAGTACTTC.

The V and J genes are TRBV28 and TRBJ1-2; 9 nucleotides match TRBD1. Trimming took 5 bases from V and 8 from J; bases not matched to a gene: 12. Germline V CDR1 and CDR2: MDHEN, SYDVKM. The CDR3 has 15 residues. As DNA, the CDR3 is TGTGCCAGCAGTGTCAACAGGGGGCCCCGGAGCGGCTACACCTTC. As protein: CASSVNRGPRSGYTF.

This sequence joins TRBV4-1 and TRBJ2-3, with D tentatively TRBD1 or TRBD2 (5 bases each). The germline V gene encodes CDR1 MGHRA and CDR2 YSYEKL. The CDR3 totals 13 residues. Deletions cut 3 bases from V and 4 bases from J, with 8 bases between. The CDR3 bases are TGCGCCAGCAGCCAGGGGACCTCAGATACGCAGTATTTT. Residues: CASSQGTSDTQYF.

This chain joins TRBV6-5 and TRBJ1-1; D gene ambiguous. V was cut by 2 bases and J by 1 base, with 5 bases left in between. The CDR3 runs 13 residues. From germline, CDR1 is MNHEY and CDR2 SVGAGI. CDR3: CASSYRWNTEAFF. The CDR3, as DNA: TGTGCCAGCAGTTACCGTTGGAACACTGAAGCTTTCTTT.

J is TRBJ2-5 and V is TRBV7-8; no clear D gene. The V end lost 1 base, the J end lost 7 bases, and 16 bases lay between the germline ends. The CDR3 length is 15 residues. Per germline, CDR1 SGHVS and CDR2 FQNEAQ. CDR3 nucleotides: TGTGCCAGCAGCTTAGACCGGACCGCCAGGTCGACCCAGTACTTC. As protein: CASSLDRTARSTQYF.

The chain is built from TRBV7-8 and TRBJ2-2; possibly TRBD1 for D (5 bases). CDR3 length: 14 residues. Germline V gene lookup returns CDR1 SGHVS and CDR2 FQNEAQ. V lost 5 bases to trimming and J lost 6 bases, with 13 bases between them. This CDR3 is CASSPREGAGELFF. In DNA, the CDR3 is TGTGCCAGCAGCCCCCGAGAAGGGGCCGGGGAGCTGTTTTTT.

About this clone itself: Other DNA sequences in this specimen translate into the identical CDR3. The chain has TRBV5-1 and TRBJ1-4; TRBD1 matches 7 bases. Trimming removed 2 bases from V and 5 bases from J; junction bases left unmatched: 3. This CDR3 has 14 residues. Germline-derived CDR1 and CDR2 are SGHRS and YFSETQ. This CDR3 is CASSLVQGNEKLFF. CDR3 DNA: TGCGCCAGCAGCTTAGTACAGGGGAATGAAAAACTGTTTTTT.

V gene TRBV6-1 combines with J gene TRBJ2-3; TRBD2 matches at 11 bases. The CDR3 covers 14 residues. After removal of 10 bases from V and 4 bases from J, the junction contained 7 bases not matched to a gene. Per the germline V gene, CDR1 is MNHNS and CDR2 is SASEGT. The CDR3 bases are TGTGCCACCAAAGGACTAGCGGGCCCAGATACGCAGTATTTT. Its protein is CATKGLAGPDTQYF.

The chain combines TRBV6-1 with TRBJ2-1; 13 bases are a match to TRBD2. There are 13 residues in the CDR3. The germline CDR1 and CDR2 sequences are MNHNS and SASEGT. Germline trimming cut 8 bases from V and 16 bases from J; bases unmatched to any gene: 11. For the CDR3, the DNA is TGTGCCAGCGTACTAGCGGGAGGGCGCAGCGTCTTCTTC. Protein: CASVLAGGRSVFF.

The chain recombines TRBV2 with TRBJ2-1, with 10 nucleotides matching TRBD2. Looked up from germline, CDR1 is SNHLY and CDR2 is FYNNEI. This CDR3 has 13 amino acids. The V segment lost 9 bases and the J segment 4 bases; nucleotides outside the gene matches: 3. Here the CDR3 reads CASGLADYNEQFF. CDR3 nucleotides: TGTGCCAGTGGACTAGCGGATTACAATGAGCAGTTCTTC.